This T cell receptor beta chain was recorded in a study of T-cell reconstitution after alpha-beta-depleted transplantation in children. Whole-study findings and limits: Surviving recipient T cells and thymic progenitors accounted for the high day-60 TCRbeta diversity observed in some patients. Counts and diversity of T cells one year after transplant came mostly from newly produced T cells. By about two months after transplant, alpha-beta T cells reportedly arose from several hundred graft clones that had expanded.

For TCRbeta, the library was prepared with unique molecular identifiers. In TCRdb, the PCR reads were re-called with MiXCR into one record per CDR3 protein. Among about 980,000 distinct CDR3 sequences, 25% to 30% were seen once, and the ten largest hold 25% to 35%. With respect to this clonotype: The antigen remains undetermined.

The sample in question was PBMCs, mostly from graft donor cells, obtained 360 days after TCRalphabeta/CD19-depleted stem cell transplant. This TCR came from a boy younger than two who had a stem cell transplant for SCID, so the T cells may come from the graft donor.

Here the CDR3 DNA reads TGCGCCAGCAGCTTTGAGGGAGACACTGAAGCTTTCTTT. Its protein product is CASSFEGDTEAFF. The gene calls are TRBV5-1 and TRBJ1-1; D gene uncertain. Germline CDR1 SGHRS, CDR2 YFSETQ. This CDR3 contains 13 residues. Trimming stripped 2 bases from V and 3 bases from J, with 8 bases between.